This T cell receptor beta chain was retrieved from a study of T cells in Graves' hyperthyroidism and ophthalmopathy. Whole-study findings and limits: Peripheral blood also featured most of the thyroid clonotypes expanded above 0.001. Ophthalmopathy was model-predicted a median roughly six months pre-onset.

At least ten counts were recorded for this clonotype. Antigen specificity is unknown. Stable Graves' hyperthyroidism denoted no ophthalmopathy progression over 18 months. Patients between 18 and 65 years old had hyperthyroidism, newly diagnosed and lasting under 2 months. TCR beta CDR3 sequences were amplified from RNA transcripts. First-round RT-PCR targeting the TCR CDR3 was performed with the HTBI primer set. TCRdb called the multiplex PCR reads again in MiXCR, with one record for every CDR3 protein. The sample records approximately 410,000 distinct CDR3 sequences, roughly 15% being singletons. The clonotype was recovered from a woman younger than 35 with Graves' hyperthyroidism. Sequenced input: blood.

CDR3 bases: TGTGCCAGCAGCTCCCGCGAGAGTGAGACCCAGTACTTC. Translating it yields CASSSRESETQYF. The rearrangement uses TRBV9 and TRBJ2-5; D uncertain. This CDR3 has 13 residues. V gave up 4 bases and J gave up 5 bases, with 12 bases separating them. Germline V gives CDR1 SGDLS, CDR2 YYNGEE.